What follows are 17 T cell receptor beta chains derived from one specimen sequenced in a study of blood T cell repertoires in COVID-19 (dated by TCRdb to between 2020 and 2021). The library was prepared using the immunoSEQ multiplex PCR assay. Held by TCRdb, this immuneACCESS table contains in-frame sequences only and omits some clones. Under half of the omission traces to an unresolved V gene where checked; the cause of the rest is unknown. This sample holds approximately 400,000 clones; 91% were observed only once. The top ten hold about 0.83% of the sample. The sample was PBMCs or T cells enriched from blood (not recorded which). These receptors originate from a middle-aged woman who had been exposed to COVID-19.

The J gene is TRBJ2-1, the V gene TRBV3-1 (or the pseudogene TRBV3-2); 13 bases line up with TRBD2. Trimming took 6 bases from V and 6 from J; bases not matched to a gene: 5. Looked up from germline, CDR1 is LGHDT and CDR2 is YNNKEL (reference sequence). This CDR3 is 15 amino acids long. The CDR3 coding sequence is TGTGCCAGCAGAGGAACTAGCGGGGGGGCCAATGAGCAGTTCTTC. This translates into CASRGTSGGANEQFF.

The rearrangement joins TRBV14 to TRBJ2-3; 9 nucleotides agree with TRBD2. The CDR3 is 16 residues long. Trimming took 2 bases from V and 5 from J; bases not matched to a gene: 8. Germline-derived CDR1 and CDR2 are SGHDN and FVKESK. CDR3 bases: TGTGCCAGCAGCCAACGGTTAGCGGGAGCGGGAGATACGCAGTATTTT. It yields the protein CASSQRLAGAGDTQYF.

The chain employs TRBV5-4 and TRBJ1-1; TRBD1 is a possible D gene (6 bases). Trimming cost V 0 bases and J 5 bases, with 11 bases left between them. The CDR3 is 14 residues long. Germline values: CDR1 SGHNT, CDR2 YYREEE (reference sequence). CDR3: CASSLEQGITEAFF. The CDR3 coding sequence is TGTGCCAGCAGCTTGGAACAGGGTATTACTGAAGCTTTCTTT. The full variable domain, completed using reference TRBV5-4 and TRBJ1-1, is ETGVTQSPTHLIKTRGQQVTLRCSSQSGHNTVSWYQQALGQGPQFIFQYYREEENGRGNFPPRFSGLQFPNYSSELNVNALELDDSALYLCASSLEQGITEAFFGQGTRLTVV.

This clone was observed many times. The genes are TRBV15 and TRBJ2-1; a weak D match, TRBD2 (7 bases). The germline CDR1 and CDR2 sequences are LNHNV and YYDKDF (reference sequence). CDR3 length: 17 residues. V gave up 0 bases and J gave up 4 bases, with 16 bases separating them. In nucleotides, the CDR3 is TGTGCCACCAGCAGAGAATCCGCGGGGAGGGGGTACAATGAGCAGTTCTTC. It yields the protein CATSRESAGRGYNEQFF.

The chain combines TRBV30 with TRBJ1-2; D gene ambiguous. The CDR3 sequence is 12 residues long. The V end was cut by 3 bases, the J end by 1 base, with 6 bases between. The germline CDR1 and CDR2 sequences are GTSNPN and SVGIG (reference sequence). CDR3 nucleotides: TGTGCCTGGAGGGCCTTTAACTATGGCTACACCTTC. Its protein product is CAWRAFNYGYTF.

This clone was seen only once. This chain joins TRBV5-1 and TRBJ1-1; possible D gene TRBD1, 6 bases. From germline, CDR1 is SGHRS and CDR2 YFSETQ. CDR3 length: 20 residues. V dropped 4 bases and J dropped 0 bases, with 28 bases sitting between them. The CDR3 here is CASSRRTGLTGKSLNTEAFF. The CDR3 nucleotides are TGCGCCAGCAGCCGCCGAACCGGATTAACAGGGAAATCCCTGAACACTGAAGCTTTCTTT.

The V call is TRBV19, the J call TRBJ1-5, with 7 nucleotides matching TRBD1. The germline V gene has CDR1 LNHDA and CDR2 SQIVND (reference sequence). This CDR3 has 17 amino acids. With V trimmed by 0 bases and J by 3 bases, 8 bases remained unmatched. The CDR3 here is CASSIDPWTGINQPQHF. The CDR3 bases are TGTGCCAGTAGTATAGATCCCTGGACAGGTATCAATCAGCCCCAGCATTTT.

The J gene is TRBJ2-5, the V gene TRBV7-3; D unresolved. V lost 5 bases, J lost 5 bases, and 12 bases lay in between. The CDR3 loop spans 13 amino acids. Germline V gene lookup returns CDR1 SGHTA and CDR2 FQGTGA. CDR3: CASSPNPGETQYF. Written as DNA, the CDR3 is TGTGCCAGCAGCCCAAACCCGGGTGAGACCCAGTACTTC.

The V and J genes are TRBV4-1 and TRBJ2-1; 7 nucleotides match TRBD1. This CDR3 has 14 residues. The trim removed 0 bases at V and 5 bases at J, leaving 1 base unmatched. The germline gives CDR1 MGHRA, CDR2 YSYEKL. Here the CDR3 DNA reads TGCGCCAGCAGCCAAGAGGACAGGAACAATGAGCAGTTCTTC. Translating it yields CASSQEDRNNEQFF.

This sequence joins TRBV7-2 and TRBJ2-3; D is possibly TRBD2 (5 bases). Germline assignment: CDR1 SGHTA and CDR2 FQGNSA. The CDR3 has 17 amino acids. Trimming removed 0 bases at V and 1 base at J, with 14 bases between. The CDR3 reads CASSLALAARGTDTQYF. DNA of the CDR3: TGTGCCAGCAGCTTAGCCTTGGCGGCGAGGGGCACAGATACGCAGTATTTT.

The chain combines TRBV6-4 with TRBJ2-7; TRBD2 is a possible D gene (6 bases). The germline CDR1 and CDR2 sequences are MRHNA and SNTAGT. CDR3 length: 19 amino acids. The V and J ends lost 0 bases and 2 bases respectively, with 23 bases between them. In nucleotides, the CDR3 is TGTGCCAGCAGTGACTCTTGGGGGTGGGTGGGGACTTTCACCTACGAGCAGTACTTC. Translating gives CASSDSWGWVGTFTYEQYF.

J is TRBJ1-1 and V is TRBV18, with no clear D. This CDR3 has 11 residues. V was cut by 2 bases and J by 5 bases, with 3 bases left in between. Germline V CDR1 and CDR2: KGHSH, LQKENI. The CDR3 region is CASSPSTEAFF. The CDR3 DNA reads as TGTGCCAGCTCACCATCAACTGAAGCTTTCTTT.

In this sample, this clone turned up once. The CDR3 nucleotides read TGTGCCAGCAGCGAAGGTGACAGACCTAACTATGGCTACACCTTC. Protein: CASSEGDRPNYGYTF. The chain has TRBV9 and TRBJ1-2; D perhaps matches TRBD1 (5 bases). Germline CDR1 is SGDLS and CDR2 is YYNGEE. The CDR3 sequence is 15 residues long. Trimming took 3 bases from V and 0 from J, leaving 12 bases between them.

This chain joins TRBV27 and TRBJ2-7; 8 nucleotides agree with TRBD1. Germline CDR1 reads MNHEY; CDR2 reads SMNVEV (reference sequence). The CDR3 is 13 amino acids. V trimming: 6 bases; J trimming: 3 bases; junction bases outside the gene matches: 4. DNA of the CDR3: TGTGCCAGCAGAACAGGGGGTCTCTACGAGCAGTACTTC. This encodes CASRTGGLYEQYF.

The rearrangement joins TRBV2 to TRBJ1-6, with D possibly being TRBD1 (5 bases). Trimming took off 3 bases at V and 7 bases at J, with 16 bases between the two ends. The CDR3 runs 16 residues. CDR1 is SNHLY, CDR2 FYNNEI, per germline. DNA for the CDR3: TGTGCCAGCAGTGACGCCTTTCAGGGTAGGAATTCACCCCTCCACTTT. Protein: CASSDAFQGRNSPLHF.

The chain employs TRBV11-2 and TRBJ1-2; D is unresolved. V lost 7 bases to trimming and J lost 7 bases, with 19 bases between them. The CDR3 is 14 residues long. The germline gives CDR1 SGHAT, CDR2 FQNNGV. The CDR3 sequence is CASTRDIRGGGYTF. As DNA, the CDR3 is TGTGCCAGCACCCGCGACATCCGTGGAGGTGGCTACACCTTC.

The chain carries TRBV7-6 and TRBJ1-1, with 7 nucleotides matching TRBD1. In germline, CDR1 is SGHVS, CDR2 FNYEAQ. The CDR3 is 13 residues long. Trimming took 7 bases from V and 6 from J; bases not matched to a gene: 8. The CDR3 nucleotides are TGTGCCAGCAACTCCAGGGGGTCTTCTGAAGCTTTCTTT. Its translation is CASNSRGSSEAFF.